Listed below are T cell receptor beta chains from one sample, sequenced in a study of T-cell memory formation after mild COVID-19. TCRdb independently ran MiXCR on the 5' RACE reads; one entry per CDR3 protein. The data hold about 560,000 distinct CDR3 sequences, with 17% observed a single time. Sequencing was carried out using PBMCs or a T cell subset sorted from them (not recorded which). Receptor source: an adult woman who had mild COVID-19 (a few samples of this study predate the infection). Cell type and time point are not known. The CDR3 runs from the conserved cysteine through the conserved F or W. Each record gives: J gene, D gene, V gene, clone size, CDR3 protein, CDR3 DNA. The D gene is left open where the match is weak. The size field is filled for only some rows; it gives once, few, many or a size class.

J gene: TRBJ2-2
D gene: .
V gene: TRBV14
clone size: .
CDR3 protein: CASSQDYGELFF
CDR3 DNA: TGTGCCAGCAGCCAAGATTACGGGGAGCTGTTTTTT

J gene: TRBJ2-2
D gene: .
V gene: TRBV11-2
clone size: few
CDR3 protein: CASRGYTGELFF
CDR3 DNA: TGTGCCAGCAGGGGCTACACCGGGGAGCTGTTTTTT

J gene: TRBJ1-4
D gene: .
V gene: TRBV20-1
clone size: few
CDR3 protein: CSASDPNGSDEKLFF
CDR3 DNA: TGCAGTGCTAGCGATCCCAACGGATCGGATGAAAAACTGTTTTTT

J gene: TRBJ2-1
D gene: .
V gene: TRBV7-6
clone size: few
CDR3 protein: CASSLAILSYNEQFF
CDR3 DNA: TGTGCCAGCAGCTTGGCGATTCTTTCTTACAATGAGCAGTTCTTC

J gene: TRBJ2-7
D gene: .
V gene: TRBV5-1
clone size: .
CDR3 protein: CASSLAASSSYEQYF
CDR3 DNA: TGCGCCAGCAGCTTGGCGGCGTCCAGCTCCTACGAGCAGTACTTC

J gene: TRBJ1-5
D gene: .
V gene: TRBV7-6
clone size: .
CDR3 protein: CASSELTGNQPQHF
CDR3 DNA: TGTGCCAGCAGCGAATTGACAGGCAATCAGCCCCAGCATTTT

J gene: TRBJ1-4
D gene: .
V gene: TRBV4-3
clone size: .
CDR3 protein: CASSQEMAGTNEKLFF
CDR3 DNA: TGCGCCAGCAGCCAAGAGATGGCGGGTACTAATGAAAAACTGTTTTTT

J gene: TRBJ2-3
D gene: .
V gene: TRBV6-5
clone size: few
CDR3 protein: CASSYSLLRGGLSTDTQYF
CDR3 DNA: TGTGCCAGCAGTTACTCCTTACTTAGGGGGGGGCTGAGCACAGATACGCAGTATTTT

J gene: TRBJ2-1
D gene: .
V gene: TRBV18
clone size: few
CDR3 protein: CASSPPVRDYEQFF
CDR3 DNA: TGTGCCAGCTCACCACCGGTCAGGGACTATGAGCAGTTCTTC

J gene: TRBJ1-5
D gene: .
V gene: TRBV5-1
clone size: many
CDR3 protein: CASSLAENQPQHF
CDR3 DNA: TGCGCCAGCAGCTTGGCGGAGAATCAGCCCCAGCATTTT

J gene: TRBJ2-7
D gene: TRBD1
V gene: TRBV5-4
clone size: .
CDR3 protein: CASSQGQGANEQYF
CDR3 DNA: TGTGCCAGCAGCCAGGGACAGGGGGCGAACGAGCAGTACTTC

J gene: TRBJ1-2
D gene: TRBD1
V gene: TRBV7-8
clone size: once
CDR3 protein: CASSRQGGISGYTF
CDR3 DNA: TGTGCCAGCAGCCGACAGGGGGGAATTTCTGGCTACACCTTC

J gene: TRBJ2-7
D gene: .
V gene: TRBV5-1
clone size: few
CDR3 protein: CASSLLGLDEQYF
CDR3 DNA: TGCGCCAGCAGCTTGCTGGGACTCGACGAGCAGTACTTC

J gene: TRBJ2-1
D gene: .
V gene: TRBV19
clone size: few
CDR3 protein: CATVPASSYNEQFF
CDR3 DNA: TGTGCCACTGTCCCGGCCAGCTCCTACAATGAGCAGTTCTTC

J gene: TRBJ2-5
D gene: .
V gene: TRBV5-1
clone size: few
CDR3 protein: CASRPTSDVQETQYF
CDR3 DNA: TGCGCCAGCAGACCTACGTCGGACGTCCAAGAGACCCAGTACTTC

J gene: TRBJ1-2
D gene: .
V gene: TRBV29-1
clone size: once
CDR3 protein: CSVEKDRANYGYTF
CDR3 DNA: TGCAGCGTTGAAAAGGACAGAGCTAACTATGGCTACACCTTC

J gene: TRBJ1-1
D gene: .
V gene: TRBV7-2
clone size: .
CDR3 protein: CASSLAVGETEAFF
CDR3 DNA: TGTGCCAGCAGCTTAGCCGTCGGTGAAACTGAAGCTTTCTTT

J gene: TRBJ2-3
D gene: .
V gene: TRBV5-4
clone size: .
CDR3 protein: CASSLEGRADTQYF
CDR3 DNA: TGTGCCAGCAGCTTAGAAGGGCGAGCAGATACGCAGTATTTT

J gene: TRBJ1-5
D gene: .
V gene: TRBV6-4
clone size: few
CDR3 protein: CASSDREEINQPQHF
CDR3 DNA: TGTGCCAGCAGTGACAGGGAGGAGATCAATCAGCCCCAGCATTTT

J gene: TRBJ2-7
D gene: .
V gene: TRBV20-1
clone size: few
CDR3 protein: CSASVTGGNSYEQYF
CDR3 DNA: TGCAGTGCTAGTGTCACGGGCGGGAACTCCTACGAGCAGTACTTC

J gene: TRBJ2-5
D gene: TRBD1
V gene: TRBV20-1
clone size: few
CDR3 protein: CSAITGGFWETQYF
CDR3 DNA: TGCAGTGCTATAACAGGGGGCTTTTGGGAGACCCAGTACTTC

J gene: TRBJ2-1
D gene: TRBD2
V gene: TRBV6-2/TRBV6-3
clone size: .
CDR3 protein: CASRLREGRNEQFF
CDR3 DNA: TGTGCCAGCCGGTTGCGGGAGGGGAGGAATGAGCAGTTCTTC

J gene: TRBJ2-7
D gene: TRBD1
V gene: TRBV5-1
clone size: .
CDR3 protein: CASSLGQGHEQYF
CDR3 DNA: TGCGCCAGCAGCTTGGGACAGGGCCACGAGCAGTACTTC

J gene: TRBJ1-5
D gene: .
V gene: TRBV6-2/TRBV6-3
clone size: .
CDR3 protein: CASSPGTFDQPQHF
CDR3 DNA: TGTGCCAGCAGTCCCGGGACATTTGATCAGCCCCAGCATTTT

J gene: TRBJ2-1
D gene: .
V gene: TRBV7-9
clone size: few
CDR3 protein: CASSFTQGEQFF
CDR3 DNA: TGTGCCAGCAGCTTCACGCAGGGAGAGCAGTTCTTC

J gene: TRBJ2-1
D gene: TRBD2
V gene: TRBV4-1
clone size: .
CDR3 protein: CASRTSGGYNEQFF
CDR3 DNA: TGCGCCAGCAGGACTAGCGGGGGGTACAATGAGCAGTTCTTC

J gene: TRBJ1-5
D gene: TRBD1
V gene: TRBV7-3
clone size: .
CDR3 protein: CASSLTGDRTQPQHF
CDR3 DNA: TGTGCCAGCAGCTTAACGGGGGACAGGACCCAGCCCCAGCATTTT

J gene: TRBJ1-4
D gene: .
V gene: TRBV4-1
clone size: many
CDR3 protein: CASSQGGYGTVEKLFF
CDR3 DNA: TGCGCCAGCAGCCAAGGAGGGTACGGCACGGTGGAAAAACTGTTTTTT

J gene: TRBJ2-2
D gene: .
V gene: TRBV2
clone size: .
CDR3 protein: CASSALQVYNTGELFF
CDR3 DNA: TGTGCCAGCAGTGCTTTACAGGTTTACAACACCGGGGAGCTGTTTTTT

J gene: TRBJ2-5
D gene: .
V gene: TRBV9
clone size: .
CDR3 protein: CASCRACETQYF
CDR3 DNA: TGTGCCAGTTGCAGGGCGTGTGAGACCCAGTACTTC

J gene: TRBJ1-2
D gene: TRBD1
V gene: TRBV15
clone size: .
CDR3 protein: CATSGGDRGGYGYTF
CDR3 DNA: TGTGCCACCAGCGGAGGGGACAGGGGTGGCTATGGCTACACCTTC

J gene: TRBJ1-5
D gene: TRBD1
V gene: TRBV20-1
clone size: .
CDR3 protein: CSARTPGQVDQPQHF
CDR3 DNA: TGCAGTGCTCGAACGCCTGGACAGGTGGATCAGCCCCAGCATTTT

J gene: TRBJ2-1
D gene: .
V gene: TRBV7-9
clone size: .
CDR3 protein: CASSSVVLAGPNEQFF
CDR3 DNA: TGTGCCAGCAGCTCGGTAGTACTAGCAGGCCCCAATGAGCAGTTCTTC

J gene: TRBJ2-7
D gene: .
V gene: TRBV11-3
clone size: .
CDR3 protein: CASSFRTSTYEQYF
CDR3 DNA: TGTGCCAGCAGCTTTCGGACTTCTACCTACGAGCAGTACTTC

J gene: TRBJ2-3
D gene: TRBD2
V gene: TRBV5-6
clone size: few
CDR3 protein: CASSPWTSGSQYTQYF
CDR3 DNA: TGTGCCAGCAGCCCTTGGACTAGCGGGAGTCAATATACGCAGTATTTT

J gene: TRBJ2-2
D gene: .
V gene: TRBV24-1
clone size: .
CDR3 protein: CATSDPGPNTGELFF
CDR3 DNA: TGTGCCACCAGTGATCCGGGACCGAACACCGGGGAGCTGTTTTTT

J gene: TRBJ1-1
D gene: .
V gene: TRBV18
clone size: .
CDR3 protein: CASSQDMTGHEAFF
CDR3 DNA: TGTGCCAGCTCTCAGGATATGACCGGGCATGAAGCTTTCTTT

J gene: TRBJ2-3
D gene: .
V gene: TRBV18
clone size: few
CDR3 protein: CASSTTLGSDTQYF
CDR3 DNA: TGTGCCAGCTCGACGACTCTAGGTTCAGATACGCAGTATTTT

J gene: TRBJ2-5
D gene: TRBD2
V gene: TRBV7-9
clone size: .
CDR3 protein: CASSQNGGGETQYF
CDR3 DNA: TGTGCCAGCAGCCAAAATGGGGGGGGAGAGACCCAGTACTTC

J gene: TRBJ2-1
D gene: TRBD2
V gene: TRBV25-1
clone size: few
CDR3 protein: CASSAPPSGSYNEQFF
CDR3 DNA: TGTGCCAGCAGTGCTCCTCCTAGCGGGAGTTACAATGAGCAGTTCTTC

J gene: TRBJ2-2
D gene: .
V gene: TRBV9
clone size: .
CDR3 protein: CASRQALVGELFF
CDR3 DNA: TGTGCCAGCAGACAAGCTTTGGTCGGGGAGCTGTTTTTT

J gene: TRBJ1-5
D gene: TRBD1
V gene: TRBV18
clone size: .
CDR3 protein: CASSPGQGVQPQHF
CDR3 DNA: TGTGCCAGCTCACCAGGACAGGGAGTTCAGCCCCAGCATTTT

J gene: TRBJ1-4
D gene: .
V gene: TRBV12-3/TRBV12-4
clone size: few
CDR3 protein: CASSYSTGSDEKLFF
CDR3 DNA: TGTGCCAGCAGTTATAGTACAGGGTCGGATGAAAAACTGTTTTTT

J gene: TRBJ2-1
D gene: TRBD2
V gene: TRBV20-1
clone size: many
CDR3 protein: CSARSSGGPNEQFF
CDR3 DNA: TGCAGTGCTAGGTCCAGCGGGGGCCCTAATGAGCAGTTCTTC

J gene: TRBJ2-3
D gene: .
V gene: TRBV10-3
clone size: few
CDR3 protein: CAINDGGTDTQYF
CDR3 DNA: TGTGCCATCAACGATGGCGGGACAGATACGCAGTATTTT

J gene: TRBJ2-4
D gene: TRBD2
V gene: TRBV12-3/TRBV12-4
clone size: few
CDR3 protein: CASSFVPLAGVGSANIQYF
CDR3 DNA: TGTGCCAGCAGTTTTGTGCCCCTAGCGGGAGTAGGGTCGGCAAACATTCAGTACTTC

J gene: TRBJ2-3
D gene: .
V gene: TRBV5-1
clone size: .
CDR3 protein: CASSLDRGLDTQYF
CDR3 DNA: TGCGCCAGCAGCTTGGACCGGGGGTTGGATACGCAGTATTTT

J gene: TRBJ2-7
D gene: TRBD1
V gene: TRBV5-1
clone size: .
CDR3 protein: CASSPRQGNYEQYF
CDR3 DNA: TGCGCCAGCAGCCCCCGACAGGGAAACTACGAGCAGTACTTC